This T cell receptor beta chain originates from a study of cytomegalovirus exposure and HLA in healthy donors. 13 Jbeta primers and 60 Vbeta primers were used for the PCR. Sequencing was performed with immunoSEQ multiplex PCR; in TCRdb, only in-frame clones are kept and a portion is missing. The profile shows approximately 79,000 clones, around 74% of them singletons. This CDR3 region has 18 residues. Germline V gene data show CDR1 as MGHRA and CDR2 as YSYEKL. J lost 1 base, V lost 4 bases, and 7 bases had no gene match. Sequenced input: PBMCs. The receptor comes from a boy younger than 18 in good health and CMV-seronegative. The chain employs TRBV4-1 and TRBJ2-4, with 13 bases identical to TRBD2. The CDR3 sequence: CASSLRTSGSTAKNIQYF. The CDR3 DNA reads TGCGCCAGCAGCCTGCGGACTAGCGGGAGCACGGCCAAAAACATTCAGTACTTC.